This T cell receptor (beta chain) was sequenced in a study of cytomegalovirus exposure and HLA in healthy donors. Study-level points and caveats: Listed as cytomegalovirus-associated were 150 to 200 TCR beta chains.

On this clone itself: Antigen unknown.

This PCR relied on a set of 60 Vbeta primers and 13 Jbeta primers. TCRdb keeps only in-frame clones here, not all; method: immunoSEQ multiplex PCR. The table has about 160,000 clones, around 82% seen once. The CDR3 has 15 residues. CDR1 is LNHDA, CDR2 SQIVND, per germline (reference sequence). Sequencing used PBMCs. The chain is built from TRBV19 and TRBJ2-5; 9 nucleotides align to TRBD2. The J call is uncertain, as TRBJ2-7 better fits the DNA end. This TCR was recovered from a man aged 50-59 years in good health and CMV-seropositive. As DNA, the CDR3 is TGTGCCAGTAGTATAGGTGCGGGAGGGCCCTACGAGCAGTACTTC. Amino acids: CASSIGAGGPYEQYF.